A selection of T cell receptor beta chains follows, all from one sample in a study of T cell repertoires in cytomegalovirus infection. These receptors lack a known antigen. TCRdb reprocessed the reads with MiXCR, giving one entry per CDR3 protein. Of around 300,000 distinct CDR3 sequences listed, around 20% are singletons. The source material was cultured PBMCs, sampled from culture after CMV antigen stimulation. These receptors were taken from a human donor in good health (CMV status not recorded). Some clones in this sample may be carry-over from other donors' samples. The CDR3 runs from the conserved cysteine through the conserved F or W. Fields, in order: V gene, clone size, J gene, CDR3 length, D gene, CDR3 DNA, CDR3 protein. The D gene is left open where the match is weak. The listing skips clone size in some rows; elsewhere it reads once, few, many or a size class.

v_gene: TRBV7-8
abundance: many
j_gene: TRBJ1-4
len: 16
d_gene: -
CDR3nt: TGTGCCAGCAGCTTGTACGGACAGACAACTAATGAAAAACTGTTTTTT
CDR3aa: CASSLYGQTTNEKLFF

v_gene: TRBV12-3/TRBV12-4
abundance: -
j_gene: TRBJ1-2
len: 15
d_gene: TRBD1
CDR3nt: TGTGCCAGCAGTTTGGGACAGCCACCTAACTATGGCTACACCTTC
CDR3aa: CASSLGQPPNYGYTF

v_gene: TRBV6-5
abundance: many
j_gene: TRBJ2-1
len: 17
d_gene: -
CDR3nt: TGTGCCAGCAGTAAGTCGACCGGGGCGGGATACTACAATGAGCAGTTCTTC
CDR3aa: CASSKSTGAGYYNEQFF

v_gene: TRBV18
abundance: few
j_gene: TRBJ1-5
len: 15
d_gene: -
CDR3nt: TGTGCCAGCTCACCACTGGGGCAGGGACAACAGCCCCAGCATTTT
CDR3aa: CASSPLGQGQQPQHF

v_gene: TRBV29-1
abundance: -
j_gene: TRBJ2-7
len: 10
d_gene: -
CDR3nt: TGCAGCGTTGTCTTCTACGAGCAGTACTTC
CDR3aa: CSVVFYEQYF

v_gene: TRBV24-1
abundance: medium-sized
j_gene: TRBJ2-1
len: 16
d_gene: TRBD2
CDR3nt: TGTGCCACCAGTGATAGTAGCGGGAGCTCCTACAATGAGCAGTTCTTC
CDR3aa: CATSDSSGSSYNEQFF

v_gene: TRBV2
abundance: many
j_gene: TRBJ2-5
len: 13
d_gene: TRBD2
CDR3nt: TGTGCCAGCAGTGATGCCCTAGCGGGAGCTCAGTACTTC
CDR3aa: CASSDALAGAQYF

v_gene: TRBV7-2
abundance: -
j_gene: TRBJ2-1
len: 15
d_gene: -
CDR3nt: TGTGCCAGCAGGTGGGGTCCACTCTCCTACAATGAGCAGTTCTTC
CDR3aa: CASRWGPLSYNEQFF

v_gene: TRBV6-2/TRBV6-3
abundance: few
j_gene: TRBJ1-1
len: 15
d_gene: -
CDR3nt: TGTGCCAGCAGTTACTCCGTATCGACAGGAGGTGAAGCTTTCTTT
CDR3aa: CASSYSVSTGGEAFF

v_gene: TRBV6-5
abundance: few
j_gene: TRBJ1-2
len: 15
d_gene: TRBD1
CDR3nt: TGTGCCAGCAGAACCCCGTACAGGGGTGACTATGGCTACACCTTC
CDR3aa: CASRTPYRGDYGYTF

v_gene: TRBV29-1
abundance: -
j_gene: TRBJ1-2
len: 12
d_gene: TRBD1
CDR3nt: TGCAGCGTTGAAGTGAGGGACAGGGTCTACACCTTC
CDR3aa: CSVEVRDRVYTF

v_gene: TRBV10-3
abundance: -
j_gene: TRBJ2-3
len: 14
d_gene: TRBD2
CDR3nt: TGTGCCATCAGTAAAAGCGGGGAGCGTGTGGGGCAGTATTTT
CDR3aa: CAISKSGERVGQYF

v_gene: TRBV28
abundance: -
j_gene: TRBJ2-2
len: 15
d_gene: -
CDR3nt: TGTGCCAGCAGTTTGGGCGGTCCAACCCGCGGGGAGCTGTCGTTT
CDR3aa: CASSLGGPTRGELSF